This TCR beta chain was profiled in a study of T cell clones after liver transplantation. Study-level background: Samples came pre-transplant, pre-randomization before withdrawal, and post-randomization after withdrawal ended.

The count of this clone is one. Other DNA sequences of this sample code for an identical CDR3. Profiling relied on immunoSEQ multiplex PCR, and the TCRdb table lists in-frame clones only, not all of them. This sample has tens of thousands of clones, with 70% found just once. Germline V gene data show CDR1 as SNHLY and CDR2 as FYNNEI. Between the trimmed V and J ends, which lost 1 base and 3 bases, there was a span of 8 bases. The CDR3 is 14 amino acids. The TCR sequence derives from a human patient who received a liver transplant. The graft donor may be the source of some T cells. The rearrangement joins TRBV2 to TRBJ2-3; D is perhaps TRBD1 (6 bases). The specimen was CD4+ T cells from blood, collected at the approximately 16-month timepoint. The CDR3 reads CASSEGTVTDTQYF. The CDR3 region has the DNA TGTGCCAGCAGTGAAGGGACAGTGACAGATACGCAGTATTTT.